This T cell receptor beta chain was obtained from a study of blood T cell repertoires in COVID-19. Between the trimmed V and J ends, which lost 4 bases and 3 bases, there was a span of 6 bases. CDR3 length: 12 residues. CDR1 is MDHEN and CDR2 is SYDVKM in the germline V gene. Methods used by the authors: The assay estimated nucleated cells by amplifying reference gene primers. Assay: immunoSEQ multiplex PCR; the TCRdb copy retains only in-frame clones and omits some. The DNA was the basis for D and trimming; V, J and clone size are from that table. The data contain over 200,000 clones, about 85% of them singletons.

The sequenced material came from peripheral blood. The TCR sequence derives from a woman between 18 and 29 years old who had recovered from COVID-19. V gene TRBV28 combines with J gene TRBJ2-5, with D possibly matching TRBD2 (6 bases). CDR3 protein: CASSSSEETQYF. CDR3 nucleotides: TGTGCCAGCAGTTCTAGCGAAGAGACCCAGTACTTC.